Listed below are T cell receptor beta chains from one sample, sequenced in a study of blood T cell repertoires in COVID-19. TCRdb's copy holds only in-frame clones and misses some; the assay was immunoSEQ multiplex PCR. Of more than 100,000 clones detected, more than 70% appear once; the ten largest clones hold about 1.5%. The sample comprised peripheral blood. These receptors were collected from a man aged 55 to 70 with acute or convalescent COVID-19. The conserved cysteine and the conserved F or W are not part of the CDR3 here.

CDR3 length	V gene	CDR3 protein
12	TRBV5-1	ASSLTGEGNTIY
12	TRBV5-1	ASSGQPANYGYT
13	TRBV5-1	ASSTLQGVTYEQY
15	TRBV2	ASSQNTGTGENYGYT
13	TRBV24-1	ATSDTSGRTDTQY
15	TRBV3-1/TRBV3-2	ASSQQTGQPGANVLT
13	TRBV9	ASSVVPAGGGELF
13	TRBV3-1/TRBV3-2	ASSQSGGDATEAF
13	TRBV5-1	ASSQGDRVFYEQY
12	TRBV29-1	SVDGLADTDTQY
12	TRBV10-2	ASRDRDSGNTIY
10	TRBV10-3	AISERDSPLH
15	TRBV5-1	ASSLGQGTGLNYGYT
13	TRBV28	ASTPGQGAWYEQY
11	TRBV7-9	ALYALIGGEQY
12	TRBV5-4	ASSLAGDRGGYT
11	TRBV12-3/TRBV12-4	ASSLGTGLGYT